This T cell receptor (beta chain) is drawn from a study of T-cell reconstitution after alpha-beta-depleted transplantation in children. V was cut by 6 bases and J by 9 bases, with 28 bases left in between. CDR1 SGHNT and CDR2 YYREEE come from the germline V gene (reference sequence). The CDR3 sequence is 17 residues long. Preparation of the TCRbeta library was carried out with unique molecular identifiers. In TCRdb, the PCR reads were re-called with MiXCR into one record per CDR3 protein. The sample holds about 370,000 distinct CDR3 sequences, roughly 20% seen once. The sequence came from a human donor who donated a stem cell graft to a child with acute myeloid leukemia. This chain links TRBV5-4 with TRBJ2-1; tentatively, D is TRBD1 or TRBD2 (5 bases each). Sample: PBMCs from the stem cell graft donor, taken from the stem cell graft. CDR3 region: CASKQGDRRVLLGEQFF. Written as DNA, the CDR3 is TGTGCCAGCAAGCAGGGAGACAGACGAGTGCTACTTGGTGAGCAGTTCTTC.